This T cell receptor (beta chain) is drawn from a study of blood T cell repertoires in COVID-19. Study as a whole: The cDNA or gDNA used as material had been derived from T cells, B-cell-depleted T cells, or PBMCs.

This clone was counted once. In the authors' methods: Estimated nucleated cell counts came from reference gene primer amplification. The method was immunoSEQ multiplex PCR; TCRdb's version includes in-frame clones alone and lacks a portion of them. V, J and clone size are those of that table, while D and trimming were read from the DNA. Here the sample spans 200,000 to 250,000 clones, nearly 90% being singletons. V lost 6 bases to trimming and J lost 0 bases; unmatched junction nucleotides: 5. The germline CDR1 and CDR2 sequences are MNHEY and SVGAGI. This CDR3 region has 14 residues. This sequence was found in a young man with active or convalescent COVID-19. Sequenced: peripheral blood. This chain joins TRBV6-5 and TRBJ2-7; TRBD1 matches 7 bases. CDR3 DNA: TGTGCCAGCAGACAGACAGGGTACTCCTACGAGCAGTACTTC. Translation gives CASRQTGYSYEQYF.